This T cell receptor (beta chain) was recorded in a study of vaccination effects on CD4 cells after COVID-19. A few counts support this clone. Its matching antigen is unknown. CDR3 size: 19 residues. Between the trimmed V and J ends, which lost 1 base and 3 bases, there was a span of 23 bases. Germline V CDR1 and CDR2: KGHSH, LQKENI. Here immunoSEQ multiplex PCR was the method, and the copy in TCRdb shows in-frame clones only, minus some. Among about 45,000 clones listed, around 70% were seen once. Culture lasted about nine days before CD4+ T cell isolation. Each participant was administered two doses of either the BNT162b2 or the mRNA-1273 vaccine.

The V gene is TRBV18, the J gene TRBJ2-3; the D gene is possibly TRBD2 (6 bases). This specimen consisted of CD4+ T cells from PBMCs cultured without peptide, obtained after COVID-19 vaccination. The clonotype was recovered from a human donor who received a COVID-19 vaccine. The CDR3 region is CASSPRGLPLTTKTDTQYF. In nucleotides, the CDR3 is TGTGCCAGCTCACCACGGGGACTTCCTCTTACCACTAAGACAGATACGCAGTATTTT.